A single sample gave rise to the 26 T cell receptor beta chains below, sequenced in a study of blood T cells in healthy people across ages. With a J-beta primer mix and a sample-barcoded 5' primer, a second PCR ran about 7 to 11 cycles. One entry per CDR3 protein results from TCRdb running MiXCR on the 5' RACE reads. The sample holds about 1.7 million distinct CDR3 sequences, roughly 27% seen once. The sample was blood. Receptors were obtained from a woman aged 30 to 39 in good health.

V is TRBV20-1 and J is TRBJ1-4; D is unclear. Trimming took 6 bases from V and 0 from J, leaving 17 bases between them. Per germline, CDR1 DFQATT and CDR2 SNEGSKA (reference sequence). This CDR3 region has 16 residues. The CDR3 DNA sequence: TGCAGTGCCGTTATAGATGTCGGTTCAACTAATGAAAAACTGTTTTTT. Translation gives CSAVIDVGSTNEKLFF.

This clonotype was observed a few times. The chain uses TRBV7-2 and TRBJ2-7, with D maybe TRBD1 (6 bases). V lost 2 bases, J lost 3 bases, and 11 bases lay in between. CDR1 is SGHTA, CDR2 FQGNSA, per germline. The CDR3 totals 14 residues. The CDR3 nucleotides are TGTGCCAGCAGCTTATGGGGGCGGTACTACGAGCAGTACTTC. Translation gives CASSLWGRYYEQYF.

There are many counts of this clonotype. The CDR3 nucleotides are TGCAGCCCCTGGGAGGCGGGGGCCTACAATGAGCAGTTCTTC. Translation gives CSPWEAGAYNEQFF. The V call is TRBV29-1, the J call TRBJ2-1; TRBD2 agrees at 7 bases. From germline, CDR1 is SQVTM and CDR2 ANQGSEA. With 8 bases clipped from V and 2 bases from J, the junction kept 9 bases outside the gene matches. This CDR3 region has 14 residues.

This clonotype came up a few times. This CDR3 reads CASSTPGGGNTEAFF. CDR3 nucleotide sequence: TGTGCCAGCAGTACCCCGGGCGGGGGGAACACTGAAGCTTTCTTT. The chain is built from TRBV12-3 or TRBV12-4 and TRBJ1-1, with D maybe TRBD1 (5 bases). Trimming stripped 5 bases from V and 1 base from J, with 14 bases between. The CDR3 is made up of 15 amino acids.

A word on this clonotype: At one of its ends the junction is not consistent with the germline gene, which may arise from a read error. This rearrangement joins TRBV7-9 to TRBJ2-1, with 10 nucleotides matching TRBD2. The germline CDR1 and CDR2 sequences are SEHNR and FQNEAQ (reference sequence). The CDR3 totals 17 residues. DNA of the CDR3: TGTGCCAGCATCCTAGCGGGAGCCGTTAGCTCCTACAATGAGCAGTTCTTT. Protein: CASILAGAVSSYNEQFF.

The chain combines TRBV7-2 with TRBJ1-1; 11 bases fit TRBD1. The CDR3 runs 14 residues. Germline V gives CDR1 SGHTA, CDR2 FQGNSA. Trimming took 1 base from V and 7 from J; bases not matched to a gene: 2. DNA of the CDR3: TGTGCCAGCAGCTTAGAGGGGACAGGGGGTGAAGCTTTCTTT. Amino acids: CASSLEGTGGEAFF.

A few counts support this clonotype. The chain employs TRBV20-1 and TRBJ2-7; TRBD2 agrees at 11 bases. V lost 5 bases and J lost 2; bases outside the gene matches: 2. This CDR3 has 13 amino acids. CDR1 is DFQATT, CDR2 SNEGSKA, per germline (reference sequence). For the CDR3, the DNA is TGCAGTGCTCGACTAGCGGGACCCTACGAGCAGTACTTC. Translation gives CSARLAGPYEQYF.

The CDR3 DNA follows: TGTGCCAGCAGTTTATTGGGACAGGGGGATCAGCCCCAGCATTTT. Protein: CASSLLGQGDQPQHF. The chain is built from TRBV12-3 or TRBV12-4 and TRBJ1-5; 11 nucleotides align to TRBD1. The CDR3 is 15 amino acids. The V and J ends lost 2 bases and 5 bases, in that order; junction bases with no gene match: 2.

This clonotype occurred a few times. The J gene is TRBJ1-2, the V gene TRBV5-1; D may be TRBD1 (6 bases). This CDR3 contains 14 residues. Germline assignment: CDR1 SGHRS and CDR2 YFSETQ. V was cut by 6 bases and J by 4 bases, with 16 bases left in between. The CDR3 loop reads CASTEGVVGYGYTF. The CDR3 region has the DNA TGCGCCAGCACCGAGGGGGTTGTGGGCTATGGCTACACCTTC.

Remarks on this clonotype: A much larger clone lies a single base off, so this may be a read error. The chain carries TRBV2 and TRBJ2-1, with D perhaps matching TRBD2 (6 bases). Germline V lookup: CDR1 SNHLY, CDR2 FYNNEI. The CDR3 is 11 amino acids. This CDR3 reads CASTLGGERFF. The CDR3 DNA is TGTGCCAGCACTTTGGGGGGTGAGCGGTTCTTC. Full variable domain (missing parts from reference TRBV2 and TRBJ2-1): EPEVTQTPSHQVTQMGQEVILRCVPISNHLYFYWYRQILGQKVEFLVSFYNNEISEKSEIFDDQFSVERPDGSNFTLKIRSTKLEDSAMYFCASTLGGERFFGPGTRLTVL.

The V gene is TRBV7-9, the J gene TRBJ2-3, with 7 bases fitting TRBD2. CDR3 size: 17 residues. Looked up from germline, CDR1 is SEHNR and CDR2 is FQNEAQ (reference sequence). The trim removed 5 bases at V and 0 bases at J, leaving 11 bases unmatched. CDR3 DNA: TGTGCCAGCAGCAAGGGGACTACCAGTTCTAGCACAGATACGCAGTATTTT. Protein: CASSKGTTSSSTDTQYF.

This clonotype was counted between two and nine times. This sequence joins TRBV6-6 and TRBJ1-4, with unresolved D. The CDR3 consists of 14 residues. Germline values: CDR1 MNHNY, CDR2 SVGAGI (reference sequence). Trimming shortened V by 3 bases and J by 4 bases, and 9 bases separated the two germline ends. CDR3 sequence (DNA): TGTGCCAGCAGTTATGAAGGGTTTAATGAAAAACTGTTTTTT. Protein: CASSYEGFNEKLFF.

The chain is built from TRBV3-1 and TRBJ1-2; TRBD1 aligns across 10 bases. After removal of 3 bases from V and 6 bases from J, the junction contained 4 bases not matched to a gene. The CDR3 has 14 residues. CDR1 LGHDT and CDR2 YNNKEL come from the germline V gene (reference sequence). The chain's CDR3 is CASSHGQGGNGYTF. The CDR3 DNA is TGTGCCAGCAGCCATGGACAGGGGGGAAATGGCTACACCTTC.

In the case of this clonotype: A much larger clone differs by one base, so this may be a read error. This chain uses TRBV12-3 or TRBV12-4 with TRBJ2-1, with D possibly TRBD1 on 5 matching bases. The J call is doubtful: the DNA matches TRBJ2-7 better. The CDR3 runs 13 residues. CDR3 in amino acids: CASSFWGYNEQYF. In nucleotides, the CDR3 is TGTGCCAGCAGTTTCTGGGGCTACAATGAGCAGTACTTC.

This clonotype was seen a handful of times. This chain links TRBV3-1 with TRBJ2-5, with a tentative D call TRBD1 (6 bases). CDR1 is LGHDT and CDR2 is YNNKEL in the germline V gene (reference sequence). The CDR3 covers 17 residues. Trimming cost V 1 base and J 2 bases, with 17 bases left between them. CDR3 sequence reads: CASSQARSNRGQETQYF. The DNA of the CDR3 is TGTGCCAGCAGCCAAGCAAGATCTAATAGGGGGCAAGAGACCCAGTACTTC.

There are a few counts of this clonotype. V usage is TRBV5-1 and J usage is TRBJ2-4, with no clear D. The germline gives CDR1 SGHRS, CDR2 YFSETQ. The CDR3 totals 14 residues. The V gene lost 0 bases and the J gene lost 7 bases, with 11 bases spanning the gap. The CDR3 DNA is TGCGCCAGCAGCTTGGGTGGAAGCTACAACATTCAGTACTTC. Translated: CASSLGGSYNIQYF. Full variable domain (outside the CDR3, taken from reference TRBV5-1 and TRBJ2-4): KAGVTQTPRYLIKTRGQQVTLSCSPISGHRSVSWYQQTPGQGLQFLFEYFSETQRNKGNFPGRFSGRQFSNSRSEMNVSTLELGDSALYLCASSLGGSYNIQYFGAGTRLSVL.

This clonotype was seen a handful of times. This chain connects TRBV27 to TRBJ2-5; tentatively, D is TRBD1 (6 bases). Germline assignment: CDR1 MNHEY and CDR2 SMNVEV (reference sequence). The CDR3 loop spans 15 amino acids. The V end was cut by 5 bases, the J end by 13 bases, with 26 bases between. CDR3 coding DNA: TGTGCCAGCAGTCCGACAGGCGCCTCCTCCTACGAGCGGTACTTC. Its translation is CASSPTGASSYERYF.

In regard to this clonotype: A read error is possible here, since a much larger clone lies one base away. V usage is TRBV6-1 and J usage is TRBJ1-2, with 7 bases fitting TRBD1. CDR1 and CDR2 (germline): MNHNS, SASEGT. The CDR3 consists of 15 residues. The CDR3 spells CASSEGTGVDYDYTF. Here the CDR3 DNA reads TGTGCCAGCAGTGAAGGAACAGGGGTCGACTATGACTACACCTTC.

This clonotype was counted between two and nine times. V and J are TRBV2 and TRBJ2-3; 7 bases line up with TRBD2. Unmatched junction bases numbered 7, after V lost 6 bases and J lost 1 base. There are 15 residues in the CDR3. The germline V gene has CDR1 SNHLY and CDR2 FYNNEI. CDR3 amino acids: CASSARLARTDTQYF. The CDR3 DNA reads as TGTGCCAGCAGCGCTAGACTAGCACGCACAGATACGCAGTATTTT.

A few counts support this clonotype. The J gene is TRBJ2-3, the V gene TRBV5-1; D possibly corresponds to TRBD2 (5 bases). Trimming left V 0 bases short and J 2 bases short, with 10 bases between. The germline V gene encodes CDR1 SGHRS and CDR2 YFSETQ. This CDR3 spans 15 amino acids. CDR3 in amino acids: CASSLAGKNTDTQYF. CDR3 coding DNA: TGCGCCAGCAGCTTGGCGGGAAAAAACACAGATACGCAGTATTTT.

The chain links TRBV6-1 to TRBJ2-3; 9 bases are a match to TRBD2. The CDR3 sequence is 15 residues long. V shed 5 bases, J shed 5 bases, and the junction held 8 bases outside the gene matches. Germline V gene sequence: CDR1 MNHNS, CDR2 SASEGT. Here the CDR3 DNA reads TGTGCCAGCAGTCTGGCGGGGGGGCCTGTAGATACGCAGTATTTT. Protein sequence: CASSLAGGPVDTQYF.

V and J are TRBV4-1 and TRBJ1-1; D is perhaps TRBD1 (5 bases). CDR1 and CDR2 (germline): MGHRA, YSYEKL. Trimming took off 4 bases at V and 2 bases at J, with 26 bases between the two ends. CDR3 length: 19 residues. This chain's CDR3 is CASSRTTPGLKATNTEAFF. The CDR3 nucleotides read TGCGCCAGCAGCCGTACCACGCCGGGACTCAAGGCTACAAACACTGAAGCTTTCTTT.

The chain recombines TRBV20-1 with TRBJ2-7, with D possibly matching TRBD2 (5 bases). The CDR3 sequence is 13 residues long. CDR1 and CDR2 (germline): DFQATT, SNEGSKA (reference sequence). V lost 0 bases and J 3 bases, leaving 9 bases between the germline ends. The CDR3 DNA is TGCAGTGCTAGAGAGTCCGGGGTCTACGAGCAGTACTTC. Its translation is CSARESGVYEQYF.

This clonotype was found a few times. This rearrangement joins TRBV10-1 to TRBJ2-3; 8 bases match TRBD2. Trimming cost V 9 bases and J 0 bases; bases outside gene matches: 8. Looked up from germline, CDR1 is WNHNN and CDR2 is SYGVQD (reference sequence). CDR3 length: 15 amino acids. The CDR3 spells CARVGSGESTDTQYF. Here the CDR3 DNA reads TGCGCCAGAGTGGGTAGCGGGGAAAGCACAGATACGCAGTATTTT.

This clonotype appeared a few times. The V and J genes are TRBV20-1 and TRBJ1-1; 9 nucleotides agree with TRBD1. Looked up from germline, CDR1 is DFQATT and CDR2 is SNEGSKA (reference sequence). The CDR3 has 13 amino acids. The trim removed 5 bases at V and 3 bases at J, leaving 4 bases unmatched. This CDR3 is CSAARDRDTEAFF. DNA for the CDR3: TGCAGTGCTGCCCGGGACAGGGACACTGAAGCTTTCTTT.

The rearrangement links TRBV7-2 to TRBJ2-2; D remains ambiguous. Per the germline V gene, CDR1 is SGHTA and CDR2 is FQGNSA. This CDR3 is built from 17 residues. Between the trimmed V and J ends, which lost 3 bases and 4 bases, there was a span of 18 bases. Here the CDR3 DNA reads TGTGCCAGCAGCTTGGGCGGATGGCAGGTTCGCACCGGGGAGCTGTTTTTT. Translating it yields CASSLGGWQVRTGELFF.